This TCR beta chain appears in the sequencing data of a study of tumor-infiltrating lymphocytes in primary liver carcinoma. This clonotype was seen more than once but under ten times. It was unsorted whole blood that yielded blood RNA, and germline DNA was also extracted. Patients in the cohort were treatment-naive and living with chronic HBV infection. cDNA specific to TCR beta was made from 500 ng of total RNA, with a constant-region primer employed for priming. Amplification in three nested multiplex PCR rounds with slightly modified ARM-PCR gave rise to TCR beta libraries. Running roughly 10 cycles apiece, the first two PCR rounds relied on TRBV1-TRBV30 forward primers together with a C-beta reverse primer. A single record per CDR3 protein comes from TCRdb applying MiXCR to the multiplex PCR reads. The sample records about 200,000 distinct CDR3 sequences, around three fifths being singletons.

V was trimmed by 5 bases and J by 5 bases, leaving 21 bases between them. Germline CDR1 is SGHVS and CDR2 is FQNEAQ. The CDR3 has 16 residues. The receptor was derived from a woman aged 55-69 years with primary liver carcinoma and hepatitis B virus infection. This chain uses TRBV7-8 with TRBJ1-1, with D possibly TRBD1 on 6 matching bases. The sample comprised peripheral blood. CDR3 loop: CASSPDRFRLGTEAFF. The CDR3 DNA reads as TGTGCCAGCAGCCCAGACAGGTTTCGCCTCGGAACTGAAGCTTTCTTT.